The clone carrying this T cell receptor (beta chain) was picked up many times. Its antigen remains unidentified. This sample stems from a study of breast tumors, draining lymph nodes, adjacent tissues. Findings of the study overall: Most tumor T cells seemingly derive from lymph node, then expand in tumor.

One entry per CDR3 protein results from TCRdb running MiXCR on the multiplex PCR reads. Among approximately 200,000 distinct CDR3 sequences, roughly 31% were seen once, and the ten largest hold 4.3%. Per germline, CDR1 DFQATT and CDR2 SNEGSKA (reference sequence). The junction had 4 bases not matched to a gene; V was cut back by 3 bases and J by 2 bases. This CDR3 comprises 13 residues. Samples came from axillary lymph nodes draining the breast cancer. The source of this sequence is a female donor with breast cancer. Some clones in this sample may be carry-over from other donors' samples. J is TRBJ2-7 and V is TRBV20-1, with TRBD1 matching over 7 bases. Material: axillary lymph node tissue. As DNA, the CDR3 is TGCAGTGCTAGGTTAGGGGGCCCCTACGAGCAGTACTTC. As protein: CSARLGGPYEQYF.